Here is one TCR beta chain with its context. Its antigen remains unidentified. The sample belongs to a study of cytomegalovirus exposure and HLA in healthy donors. Findings and limits, study-wide: Reports showed the classifier diagnosing cytomegalovirus status with high specificity and sensitivity.

TCRdb keeps only in-frame clones here, not all; method: immunoSEQ multiplex PCR. Here the sample spans 150,000 to 200,000 clones, about 83% being singletons. The clonotype comes from a woman aged 18 to 35 in good health and CMV-seronegative. Sequenced material: PBMCs.

The CDR3 sequence is CAWSPVFHTEAFF. CDR3 coding DNA: TGTGCCTGGAGTCCGGTCTTTCACACTGAAGCTTTCTTT. The chain recombines TRBV30 with TRBJ1-1, with no clear D. The CDR3 is 13 amino acids. CDR1 and CDR2 from the germline V gene are GTSNPN and SVGIG (reference sequence). Trimming left V 2 bases short and J 3 bases short, with 10 bases between.